A single sample is the source of the 5 T cell receptor beta chains below, sequenced in a study of OX40 agonist ivuxolimab in advanced cancers. TCRdb's copy holds only in-frame clones and misses some; the assay was immunoSEQ multiplex PCR. The sample comprises approximately 70,000 clones, almost 90% of which are singletons, and about 2.2% rests with the top ten. This specimen consisted of CD4+ or CD8+ T cells sorted from blood, obtained in a trial of the OX40 agonist ivuxolimab. These receptors originate from an adult with an advanced solid tumor such as melanoma, head and neck, liver or kidney cancer.

The rearrangement uses TRBV6-5 and TRBJ2-3; 7 bases are a match to TRBD1. V dropped 6 bases and J dropped 2; count of bases not matched to a gene: 2. Germline V gives CDR1 MNHEY, CDR2 SVGAGI. The CDR3 spans 13 residues. CDR3 in amino acids: CASRGQITDTQYF. For the CDR3, the DNA is TGTGCCAGCAGGGGACAGATCACAGATACGCAGTATTTT.

The chain recombines TRBV5-1 with TRBJ2-6; weak D call: TRBD1 (6 bases). Trimming shortened V by 1 base and J by 2 bases, and 10 bases separated the two germline ends. CDR1 SGHRS and CDR2 YFSETQ come from the germline V gene. This CDR3 contains 16 residues. The CDR3 DNA sequence: TGCGCCAGCAGCTTGTCAGGGGAAACTGGGGCCAACGTCCTGACTTTC. Translated: CASSLSGETGANVLTF.

This clone appeared once. This rearrangement joins TRBV7-9 to TRBJ1-2; D may be TRBD1 (6 bases). The CDR3 consists of 14 residues. Germline-derived CDR1 and CDR2 are SEHNR and FQNEAQ (reference sequence). Trimming removed 4 bases from V and 6 bases from J, with 15 bases in between. CDR3 coding DNA: TGTGCCAGCAGCTACAGGGATATTGGGGATGGCTACACCTTC. This encodes CASSYRDIGDGYTF.

The genes are TRBV4-1 and TRBJ1-2; the D gene is possibly TRBD1 (5 bases). The CDR3 length is 13 residues. The V end was cut by 4 bases, the J end by 8 bases, with 14 bases between. CDR1 and CDR2 from the germline V gene are MGHRA and YSYEKL. The CDR3 reads CASSLLWGSGYTF. The CDR3 bases are TGCGCCAGCAGCCTCCTTTGGGGGTCCGGCTACACCTTC.

This chain joins TRBV18 and TRBJ2-3; possibly TRBD1 for D (6 bases). V lost 0 bases to trimming and J lost 9 bases, with 19 bases between them. This CDR3 has 16 amino acids. From germline, CDR1 is KGHSH and CDR2 LQKENI. Written as DNA, the CDR3 is TGTGCCAGCTCACCACCGGGGGCAGGGCCAAAAGGAACGCAGTATTTT. The encoded protein is CASSPPGAGPKGTQYF.